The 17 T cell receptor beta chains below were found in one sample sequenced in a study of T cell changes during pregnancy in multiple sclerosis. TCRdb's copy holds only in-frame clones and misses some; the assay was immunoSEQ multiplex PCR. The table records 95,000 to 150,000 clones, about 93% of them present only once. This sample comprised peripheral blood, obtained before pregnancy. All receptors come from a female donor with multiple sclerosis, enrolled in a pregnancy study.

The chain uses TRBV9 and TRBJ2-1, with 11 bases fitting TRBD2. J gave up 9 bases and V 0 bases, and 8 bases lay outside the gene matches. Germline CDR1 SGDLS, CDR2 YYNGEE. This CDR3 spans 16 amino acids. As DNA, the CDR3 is TGTGCCAGCAGCGTAGCTACGACTAGCGGGGTTGCTGAGCAGTTCTTC. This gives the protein CASSVATTSGVAEQFF. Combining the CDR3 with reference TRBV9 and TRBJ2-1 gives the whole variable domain DSGVTQTPKHLITATGQRVTLRCSPRSGDLSVYWYQQSLDQGLQFLIQYYNGEERAKGNILERFSAQQFPDLHSELNLSSLELGDSALYFCASSVATTSGVAEQFFGPGTRLTVL.

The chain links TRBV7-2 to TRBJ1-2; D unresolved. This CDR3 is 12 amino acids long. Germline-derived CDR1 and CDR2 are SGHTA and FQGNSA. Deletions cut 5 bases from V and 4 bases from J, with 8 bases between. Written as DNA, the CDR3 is TGTGCCAGCAGCGAAGGAGGCTATGGCTACACCTTC. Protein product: CASSEGGYGYTF.

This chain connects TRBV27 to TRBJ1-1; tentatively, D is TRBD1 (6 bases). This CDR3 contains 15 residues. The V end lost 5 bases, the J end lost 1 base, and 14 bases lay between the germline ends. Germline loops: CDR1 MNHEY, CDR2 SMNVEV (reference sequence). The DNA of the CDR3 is TGTGCCAGCAGTCCCCTGGGGGCGGGGAACACTGAAGCTTTCTTT. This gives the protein CASSPLGAGNTEAFF.

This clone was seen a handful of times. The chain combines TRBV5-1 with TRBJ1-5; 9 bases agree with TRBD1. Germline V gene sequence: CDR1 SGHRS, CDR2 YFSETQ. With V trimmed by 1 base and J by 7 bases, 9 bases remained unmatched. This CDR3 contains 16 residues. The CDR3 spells CASSLTGTGYIQPQHF. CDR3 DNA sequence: TGCGCCAGCAGCTTGACCGGGACAGGGTACATCCAGCCCCAGCATTTT. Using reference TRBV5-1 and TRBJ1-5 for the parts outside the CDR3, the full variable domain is KAGVTQTPRYLIKTRGQQVTLSCSPISGHRSVSWYQQTPGQGLQFLFEYFSETQRNKGNFPGRFSGRQFSNSRSEMNVSTLELGDSALYLCASSLTGTGYIQPQHFGDGTRLSIL.

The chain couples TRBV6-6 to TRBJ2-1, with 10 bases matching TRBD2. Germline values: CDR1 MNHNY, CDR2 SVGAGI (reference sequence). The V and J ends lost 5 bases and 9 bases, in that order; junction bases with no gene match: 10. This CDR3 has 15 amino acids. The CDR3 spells CASSLSAGGPGEQFF. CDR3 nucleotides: TGTGCCAGCAGTCTCTCAGCGGGAGGGCCAGGTGAGCAGTTCTTC.

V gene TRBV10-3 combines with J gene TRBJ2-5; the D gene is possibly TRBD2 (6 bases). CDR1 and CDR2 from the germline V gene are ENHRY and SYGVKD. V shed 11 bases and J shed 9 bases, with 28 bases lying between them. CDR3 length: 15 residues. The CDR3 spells CASQATGEPGWAQYF. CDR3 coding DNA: TGTGCCTCCCAGGCGACGGGGGAGCCCGGGTGGGCCCAGTACTTC.

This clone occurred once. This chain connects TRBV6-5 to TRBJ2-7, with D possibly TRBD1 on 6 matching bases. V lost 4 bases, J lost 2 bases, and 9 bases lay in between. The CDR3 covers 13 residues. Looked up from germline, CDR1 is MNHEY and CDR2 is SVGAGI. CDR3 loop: CASSFRGPYEQYF. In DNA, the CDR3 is TGTGCCAGCAGTTTCAGGGGCCCCTACGAGCAGTACTTC.

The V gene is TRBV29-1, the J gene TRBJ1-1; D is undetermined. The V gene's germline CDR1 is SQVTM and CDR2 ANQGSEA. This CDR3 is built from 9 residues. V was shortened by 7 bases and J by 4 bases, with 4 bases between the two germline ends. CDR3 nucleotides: TGCAGCGACAGCACTGAAGCTTTCTTT. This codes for CSDSTEAFF. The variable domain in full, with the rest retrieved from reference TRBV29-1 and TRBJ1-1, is SAVISQKPSRDICQRGTSLTIQCQVDSQVTMMFWYRQQPGQSLTLIATANQGSEATYESGFVIDKFPISRPNLTFSTLTVSNMSPEDSSIYLCSDSTEAFFGQGTRLTVV.

CDR3 coding DNA: TGTGCCAGCAGCAGGCGGGGGGACACTGAAGCTTTCTTT. Protein: CASSRRGDTEAFF. This chain joins TRBV5-6 and TRBJ1-1, with D perhaps matching TRBD1 (5 bases). This CDR3 is built from 13 residues. Trimming left V 4 bases short and J 3 bases short, with 10 bases between. Germline CDR1 and CDR2: SGHDT and YYEEEE.

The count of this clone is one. In DNA, the CDR3 is TGTGCCAGCAGCCCCAACCAGATCGAAGCTTTCTTT. Translation: CASSPNQIEAFF. This chain joins TRBV7-6 and TRBJ1-1; D remains ambiguous. Trimming cost V 5 bases and J 8 bases, with 12 bases left between them. Germline V CDR1 and CDR2: SGHVS, FNYEAQ. The CDR3 length is 12 residues.

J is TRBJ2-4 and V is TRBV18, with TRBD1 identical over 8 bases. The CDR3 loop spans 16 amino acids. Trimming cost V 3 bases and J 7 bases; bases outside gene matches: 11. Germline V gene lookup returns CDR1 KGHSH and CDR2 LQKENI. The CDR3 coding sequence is TGTGCCAGCTCACCTCTTCCATTCCGACAGGGGAACATTCAGTACTTC. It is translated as CASSPLPFRQGNIQYF.

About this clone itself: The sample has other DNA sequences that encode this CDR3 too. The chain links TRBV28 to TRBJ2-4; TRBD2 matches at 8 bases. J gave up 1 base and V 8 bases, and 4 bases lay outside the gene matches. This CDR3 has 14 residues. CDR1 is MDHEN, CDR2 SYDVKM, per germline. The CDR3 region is CASRGGPAKNIQYF. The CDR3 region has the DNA TGTGCCAGCCGGGGGGGCCCCGCCAAAAACATTCAGTACTTC.

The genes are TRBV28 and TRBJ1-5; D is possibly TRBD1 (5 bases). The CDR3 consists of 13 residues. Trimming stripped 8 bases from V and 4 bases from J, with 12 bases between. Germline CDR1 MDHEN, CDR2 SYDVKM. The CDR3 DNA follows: TGTGCCAGCTTCGACAGAAGTAATCAGCCCCAGCATTTT. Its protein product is CASFDRSNQPQHF.

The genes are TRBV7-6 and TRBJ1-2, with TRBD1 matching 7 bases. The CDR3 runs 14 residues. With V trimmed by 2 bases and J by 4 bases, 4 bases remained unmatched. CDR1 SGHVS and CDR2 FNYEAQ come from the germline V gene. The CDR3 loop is CASSLRTGGYGYTF. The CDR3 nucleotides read TGTGCCAGCAGCTTAAGGACAGGAGGCTATGGCTACACCTTC.

The CDR3 nucleotides read TGTGCCAGCAGCCGACGGACAGGGGCGGGTGAAAAACTGTTTTTT. Its translation is CASSRRTGAGEKLFF. The V gene is TRBV5-6, the J gene TRBJ1-4, with 9 bases matching TRBD1. The length of the CDR3 is 15 residues. Unmatched junction bases numbered 8, after V lost 4 bases and J lost 7 bases. CDR1 and CDR2 from the germline V gene are SGHDT and YYEEEE.

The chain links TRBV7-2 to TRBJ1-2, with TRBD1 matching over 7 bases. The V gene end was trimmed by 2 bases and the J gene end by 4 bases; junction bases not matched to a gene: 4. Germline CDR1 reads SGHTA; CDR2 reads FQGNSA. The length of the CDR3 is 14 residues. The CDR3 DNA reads TGTGCCAGCAGCTTATCGGGACAGATCTATGGCTACACCTTC. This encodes CASSLSGQIYGYTF.

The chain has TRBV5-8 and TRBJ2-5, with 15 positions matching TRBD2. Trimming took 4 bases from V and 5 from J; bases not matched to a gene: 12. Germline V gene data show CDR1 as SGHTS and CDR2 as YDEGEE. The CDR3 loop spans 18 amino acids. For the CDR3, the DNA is TGTGCCAGCAGCACGGGACTAGCGGGGGGCCTCGTGGGGGAGACCCAGTACTTC. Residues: CASSTGLAGGLVGETQYF.